The rows below give T cell receptor beta chains drawn from one sample of a study of control samples from healthy donors and cancer patients. Repertoires were generated with immunoSEQ multiplex PCR, while TCRdb's copy carries only in-frame clones and drops some. The sample carries under 70,000 clones, 88% recorded once. The sample comprised blood. All receptors derive from a man aged 50 or older in good health. Each CDR3 is given with its conserved first and last residue. Fields, in order: CDR3 protein, CDR3 DNA, V gene, J gene, clone size, D gene. D genes are given only for firm matches. The size entry is marked missing in some rows and otherwise reads once, few, many or a size class.

CASSRDMRDGELFF	TGTGCCAGCAGCCGCGACATGAGGGACGGGGAGCTGTTTTTT	TRBV7-9	TRBJ2-2	.	.
CASSLGPGLAYNEQFF	TGTGCCAGCAGCTTAGGACCGGGACTAGCTTACAATGAGCAGTTCTTC	TRBV11-2	TRBJ2-1	.	TRBD2
CASSQLTILGTNEKLFF	TGTGCCAGCAGCCAACTCACAATACTCGGCACTAATGAAAAACTGTTTTTT	TRBV4-2	TRBJ1-4	.	.
CASSLSGGSNQPQHF	TGTGCCAGCAGCTTATCGGGGGGTAGCAATCAGCCCCAGCATTTT	TRBV7-3	TRBJ1-5	.	.
CASSFLAGGGEQYF	TGTGCCAGCAGTTTTCTGGCGGGAGGTGGTGAGCAGTACTTC	TRBV27	TRBJ2-7	.	TRBD2
CASSLRGRGYTF	TGTGCCAGCAGTTTACGGGGACGGGGCTACACCTTC	TRBV12-3/TRBV12-4	TRBJ1-2	.	.
CARSRLDGYTF	TGTGCCCGATCCCGATTGGATGGCTACACCTTC	TRBV30	TRBJ1-2	few	.
CASTSGLSPYEQYF	TGCGCCAGCACCTCGGGACTCTCCCCCTACGAGCAGTACTTC	TRBV10-1	TRBJ2-7	.	.
CASSLRDGFRPQHF	TGTGCCAGCAGTCTCCGGGACGGATTCCGGCCCCAGCATTTT	TRBV28	TRBJ1-5	.	.
CASRVGGYTGELFF	TGTGCCAGCAGGGTGGGAGGATACACCGGGGAGCTGTTTTTT	TRBV7-3	TRBJ2-2	.	.
CASSSGGVSGNTIYF	TGTGCCAGCAGTTCGGGGGGGGTCTCTGGAAACACCATATATTTT	TRBV28	TRBJ1-3	.	.
CATSAPGASDTQYF	TGTGCCACCAGTGCTCCAGGGGCGTCAGATACGCAGTATTTT	TRBV24-1	TRBJ2-3	.	.
CASSPTGIGSEKLFF	TGCGCCAGCAGCCCTACAGGGATCGGGTCTGAAAAACTGTTTTTT	TRBV5-1	TRBJ1-4	.	.
CASSFGGAHGGNTIYF	TGTGCCAGCAGTTTCGGGGGAGCTCATGGTGGAAACACCATATATTTT	TRBV28	TRBJ1-3	.	.
CASSRLAGESSYEQYF	TGTGCCAGCAGCCGGCTAGCGGGGGAAAGCTCCTACGAGCAGTACTTC	TRBV7-9	TRBJ2-7	.	TRBD2
CASSLGTLNTEAFF	TGTGCCAGCAGCTTAGGGACTCTGAACACTGAAGCTTTCTTT	TRBV11-2	TRBJ1-1	once	.
CASTSGAEEKLFF	TGTGCCAGCACCTCAGGGGCGGAGGAAAAACTGTTTTTT	TRBV18	TRBJ1-4	.	.